The entry below gives a single TCR beta chain sequence along with its context. Its antigen is undetermined. The primer mix had 60 Vbeta and 13 Jbeta primers. This table comes from immunoSEQ multiplex PCR, and its TCRdb copy is limited to in-frame clones, with some not included. This sample has 150,000 to 200,000 clones, with 80% to 90% found just once. This entry is derived from a study of cytomegalovirus exposure and HLA in healthy donors. Study results and caveats: Some public TCRs appeared in many individuals, while most sequences were rare.

The V gene's germline CDR1 is SGHNT and CDR2 YYREEE (reference sequence). Germline trimming cut 2 bases from V and 7 bases from J; bases unmatched to any gene: 4. This CDR3 is 13 amino acids long. The material sequenced was PBMCs. The origin of this receptor is a woman under 30 in good health and CMV-seropositive. The chain combines TRBV5-4 with TRBJ2-7, with 9 bases that match TRBD2. The CDR3 is CASSFAGGREQYF. CDR3 nucleotides: TGTGCCAGCAGCTTCGCGGGGGGGCGGGAGCAGTACTTC. Full variable domain (missing parts from reference TRBV5-4 and TRBJ2-7): ETGVTQSPTHLIKTRGQQVTLRCSSQSGHNTVSWYQQALGQGPQFIFQYYREEENGRGNFPPRFSGLQFPNYSSELNVNALELDDSALYLCASSFAGGREQYFGPGTRLTVT.